Shown below are 15 T cell receptor beta chains from a single sample sequenced in a study of T cell responses to AZD1222 COVID-19 vaccine. TCRdb's table, derived via immunoSEQ multiplex PCR, lists solely in-frame clones and lacks some. The sample lists about 140,000 clones, 90% to 95% occurring once. The sample here was peripheral blood, taken on day 0 of MenACWY control vaccination. The source of these receptors is an adult in good health.

The chain combines TRBV2 with TRBJ2-1; tentative D call: TRBD1 (5 bases). Germline CDR1 and CDR2: SNHLY and FYNNEI. V was clipped by 4 bases and J by 7 bases, with 32 bases between them. The CDR3 runs 20 residues. The CDR3, as DNA: TGTGCCAGCAGTGCTCAGCGCTTCTCACAGGAGTCCACCCCCTGGAATGAGCAGTTCTTC. Translated, it gives CASSAQRFSQESTPWNEQFF. The complete variable domain, with remaining parts taken from reference TRBV2 and TRBJ2-1, reads EPEVTQTPSHQVTQMGQEVILRCVPISNHLYFYWYRQILGQKVEFLVSFYNNEISEKSEIFDDQFSVERPDGSNFTLKIRSTKLEDSAMYFCASSAQRFSQESTPWNEQFFGPGTRLTVL.

The chain joins TRBV25-1 to TRBJ1-3; D remains unclear. With 6 bases removed from V and 0 bases from J, the gap between germline ends came to 9 bases. The CDR3 has 14 amino acids. CDR1 is MGHDK, CDR2 SYGVNS, per germline. The CDR3 region is CASRPFDSGNTIYF. The CDR3 DNA sequence: TGTGCCAGCAGACCCTTCGACTCTGGAAACACCATATATTTT.

The chain employs TRBV14 and TRBJ1-5, with 7 bases identical to TRBD1. Germline V lookup: CDR1 SGHDN, CDR2 FVKESK. Trimming took 1 base from V and 4 from J; bases not matched to a gene: 4. CDR3 size: 15 residues. The CDR3 spells CASSQGTGSNQPQHF. DNA of the CDR3: TGTGCCAGCAGCCAAGGGACAGGATCAAATCAGCCCCAGCATTTT.

This clone was seen more than once but under ten times. The chain uses TRBV7-8 and TRBJ1-4; 8 bases agree with TRBD1. CDR1 is SGHVS, CDR2 FQNEAQ, per germline. This CDR3 contains 13 residues. After removal of 1 base from V and 8 bases from J, the junction contained 0 bases not matched to a gene. CDR3 sequence: CASSLDRGEKLFF. The CDR3 coding sequence is TGTGCCAGCAGCTTAGACAGGGGGGAAAAACTGTTTTTT.

The V call is TRBV5-4, the J call TRBJ1-2; tentative D call: TRBD1 (6 bases). Germline CDR1 SGHNT, CDR2 YYREEE (reference sequence). This CDR3 is 15 amino acids long. Trimming removed 1 base from V and 4 bases from J, with 14 bases in between. The DNA for the CDR3 is TGTGCCAGCAGCTTGCGTGGGGGCATAAGCTATGGCTACACCTTC. Amino acid sequence: CASSLRGGISYGYTF.

V and J are TRBV6-2 or TRBV6-3 and TRBJ1-4; D call uncertain. The V end was cut by 6 bases, the J end by 4 bases, with 18 bases between. The CDR3 runs to 16 residues. Germline V gene data show CDR1 as MNHEY and CDR2 as SVGEGT. CDR3 residues: CASSKPVVGHNEKLFF. Here the CDR3 DNA reads TGTGCCAGCAGCAAGCCGGTGGTGGGCCATAATGAAAAACTGTTTTTT.

This rearrangement joins TRBV7-2 to TRBJ1-1; D call uncertain. The CDR3 extends over 15 amino acids. The ends were cut back, 1 base at V and 0 bases at J, with 9 bases in the middle. Germline V lookup: CDR1 SGHTA, CDR2 FQGNSA. CDR3 DNA sequence: TGTGCCAGCAGCTTAGGGGCCGGCATGAACACTGAAGCTTTCTTT. Translation gives CASSLGAGMNTEAFF.

This rearrangement joins TRBV7-2 to TRBJ2-3; 14 bases match TRBD2. The CDR3 totals 19 residues. CDR1 is SGHTA and CDR2 is FQGNSA in the germline V gene. Trimming took 2 bases from V and 1 from J; bases not matched to a gene: 8. The CDR3 sequence: CASSLRGGTSGGRTDTQYF. CDR3 sequence (DNA): TGTGCCAGCAGCTTACGGGGAGGGACTAGCGGGGGCCGCACAGATACGCAGTATTTT.

CDR3 sequence reads: CASSAAGGNQPQHF. In DNA form, the CDR3 reads TGTGCCAGCAGTGCGGCCGGGGGAAATCAGCCCCAGCATTTT. The rearrangement joins TRBV28 to TRBJ1-5; D is perhaps TRBD1 (5 bases). Germline CDR1 reads MDHEN; CDR2 reads SYDVKM. The CDR3 is 14 residues long. V shed 5 bases and J shed 4 bases, with 12 bases lying between them. The full variable domain, completed using reference TRBV28 and TRBJ1-5, is DVKVTQSSRYLVKRTGEKVFLECVQDMDHENMFWYRQDPGLGLRLIYFSYDVKMKEKGDIPEGYSVSREKKERFSLILESASTNQTSMYLCASSAAGGNQPQHFGDGTRLSIL.

This sequence joins TRBV27 and TRBJ2-1; 9 bases match TRBD2. Per the germline V gene, CDR1 is MNHEY and CDR2 is SMNVEV (reference sequence). V lost 6 bases, J lost 0 bases, and 6 bases stayed unmatched. There are 16 residues in the CDR3. The CDR3 loop is CASRSVSGGSYNEQFF. For the CDR3, the DNA is TGTGCCAGCAGATCCGTTAGCGGGGGCTCCTACAATGAGCAGTTCTTC.

The chain links TRBV6-5 to TRBJ2-1, with D uncertain. V lost 2 bases to trimming and J lost 7 bases, with 3 bases between them. This CDR3 comprises 11 residues. In germline, CDR1 is MNHEY, CDR2 SVGAGI. Here the CDR3 reads CASSYKNEQFF. The CDR3 coding sequence is TGTGCCAGCAGTTACAAGAATGAGCAGTTCTTC.

This chain connects TRBV30 to TRBJ1-1, with D maybe TRBD1 (6 bases). Trimming took 5 bases from V and 4 from J, leaving 14 bases between them. The CDR3 totals 13 residues. Germline V gene data show CDR1 as GTSNPN and CDR2 as SVGIG (reference sequence). This CDR3 reads CAWVGQPGTEAFF. CDR3 DNA: TGTGCCTGGGTCGGACAGCCGGGCACTGAAGCTTTCTTT.

This clone was recorded only once. This chain links TRBV5-5 with TRBJ2-2; D call uncertain. Trimming removed 1 base at V and 1 base at J, with 5 bases between. CDR1 is SGHKS, CDR2 YYEKEE, per germline (reference sequence). The CDR3 totals 14 residues. CDR3 nucleotide sequence: TGTGCCAGCAGCTTGTTAGAGAACACCGGGGAGCTGTTTTTT. Its protein product is CASSLLENTGELFF.

The chain carries TRBV10-1 and TRBJ2-3; TRBD1 aligns across 9 bases. Germline CDR1 WNHNN, CDR2 SYGVQD (reference sequence). The length of the CDR3 is 17 residues. With V trimmed by 1 base and J by 4 bases, 9 bases remained unmatched. The CDR3 is CASSEFKGQGIPDTQYF. The CDR3 DNA reads TGCGCCAGCAGTGAGTTTAAAGGACAGGGGATCCCAGATACGCAGTATTTT.

For this clone: The junction departs from the called germline gene at one end, perhaps through a read error. V gene TRBV29-1 combines with J gene TRBJ1-3, with TRBD1 matching 8 bases. In germline, CDR1 is SQVTM, CDR2 ANQGSEA. This CDR3 comprises 14 residues. CDR3 in amino acids: CSVEDRGSGNTIYF. The CDR3 DNA sequence: TGCAGCGTGGAAGACAGGGGATCTGGAAACACCATATATTTT.